The 11 T cell receptor beta chains listed next were all sequenced from one sample in a study of T cell responses to AZD1222 COVID-19 vaccine. The table came from immunoSEQ multiplex PCR; TCRdb's copy has only in-frame clones and leaves some out. The data contain fewer than 200,000 clones, about 90% of them singletons. Sequences were derived from peripheral blood, sampled on day 0 of MenACWY control vaccination. The source of these receptors is an adult in good health.

The chain is built from TRBV9 and TRBJ2-1; TRBD1 matches 8 bases. This CDR3 spans 19 amino acids. V trimming: 6 bases; J trimming: 2 bases; junction bases outside the gene matches: 19. CDR1 and CDR2 (germline): SGDLS, YYNGEE. CDR3 sequence reads: CASKPGPPTGGGPYNEQFF. The CDR3 DNA follows: TGTGCCAGCAAGCCGGGTCCCCCCACAGGGGGAGGACCCTACAATGAGCAGTTCTTC.

The chain recombines TRBV7-9 with TRBJ2-7; D may correspond to TRBD1 or TRBD2 (6 bases each). Trimming took off 5 bases at V and 0 bases at J, with 23 bases between the two ends. Germline V lookup: CDR1 SEHNR, CDR2 FQNEAQ (reference sequence). The CDR3 is 18 amino acids. The CDR3 DNA is TGTGCCAGCAGCCCGAAGGGGGGAGACTTGATGAGCTCCTACGAGCAGTACTTC. Translating gives CASSPKGGDLMSSYEQYF.

The rearrangement uses TRBV9 and TRBJ2-2; a weak D match, TRBD1 (6 bases). With 4 bases removed from V and 7 bases from J, the gap between germline ends came to 17 bases. Germline V CDR1 and CDR2: SGDLS, YYNGEE. The CDR3 is 15 amino acids. Written as DNA, the CDR3 is TGTGCCAGCAGCAACTTACTAGGGGGAGACGGGGAGCTGTTTTTT. As protein: CASSNLLGGDGELFF.

The V gene is TRBV6-2 or TRBV6-3, the J gene TRBJ1-2; D uncertain. Germline V gives CDR1 MNHEY, CDR2 SVGEGT. The CDR3 extends over 14 amino acids. Between the trimmed V and J ends, which lost 6 bases and 0 bases, there was a span of 11 bases. The CDR3 loop reads CASSPVWANYGYTF. The CDR3 DNA sequence: TGTGCCAGCAGCCCGGTTTGGGCTAACTATGGCTACACCTTC.

V usage is TRBV4-1 and J usage is TRBJ2-2; either TRBD1 or TRBD2 may supply D (5 bases each). CDR1 is MGHRA, CDR2 YSYEKL, per germline. With 5 bases removed from V and 1 base from J, the gap between germline ends came to 14 bases. The CDR3 runs 16 residues. CDR3 sequence: CASSVPGTVNTGELFF. CDR3 DNA: TGCGCCAGCAGCGTGCCCGGGACGGTGAACACCGGGGAGCTGTTTTTT.

This CDR3 reads CASSQERDPTDTQYF. Here the CDR3 DNA reads TGTGCCAGCAGCCAAGAGCGGGACCCAACAGATACGCAGTATTTT. The rearrangement uses TRBV3-1 (or the pseudogene TRBV3-2) and TRBJ2-3, with D perhaps matching TRBD2 (6 bases). V was pared by 0 bases and J by 3 bases, with 10 bases between. The CDR3 extends over 15 amino acids. CDR1 is LGHDT and CDR2 is YNNKEL in the germline V gene (reference sequence).

The J gene is TRBJ2-7, the V gene TRBV6-2 or TRBV6-3; D is perhaps TRBD1 (5 bases). Per the germline V gene, CDR1 is MNHEY and CDR2 is SVGEGT. CDR3 length equals 14 residues. V was cut by 3 bases and J by 1 base, with 10 bases left in between. CDR3: CASSYYAGSYEQYF. For the CDR3, the DNA is TGTGCCAGCAGTTATTATGCAGGGTCCTACGAGCAGTACTTC.

The gene calls are TRBV7-2 and TRBJ2-1; TRBD1 matches at 7 bases. The trim removed 5 bases at V and 1 base at J, leaving 8 bases unmatched. Germline-derived CDR1 and CDR2 are SGHTA and FQGNSA. The CDR3 length is 16 residues. CDR3 coding DNA: TGTGCCAGCAGCACCCTGACGGGACAGTCCTACAATGAGCAGTTCTTC. The encoded protein is CASSTLTGQSYNEQFF.

This chain connects TRBV6-2 or TRBV6-3 to TRBJ2-1, with D unresolved. V was cut by 2 bases and J by 5 bases, with 10 bases left in between. Germline loops: CDR1 MNHEY, CDR2 SVGEGT. The CDR3 runs 14 residues. CDR3: CASSYRADNNEQFF. As DNA, the CDR3 is TGTGCCAGCAGTTACAGGGCGGATAACAATGAGCAGTTCTTC.

This chain joins TRBV3-1 (or the pseudogene TRBV3-2) and TRBJ2-5, with 9 positions matching TRBD1. Germline assignment: CDR1 LGHDT and CDR2 YNNKEL (reference sequence). The CDR3 is 15 amino acids. After removal of 5 bases from V and 4 bases from J, the junction contained 8 bases not matched to a gene. CDR3: CASSDPGQGGETQYF. The CDR3 DNA reads as TGTGCCAGCAGCGATCCGGGACAGGGAGGAGAGACCCAGTACTTC.

The chain joins TRBV29-1 to TRBJ1-5; TRBD1 is a possible D gene (5 bases). V was cut by 6 bases and J by 6 bases, with 12 bases left in between. This CDR3 contains 12 residues. Germline V lookup: CDR1 SQVTM, CDR2 ANQGSEA. In nucleotides, the CDR3 is TGCAGCGTAGGCAGGGTGGGTCAGCCCCAGCATTTT. Its protein product is CSVGRVGQPQHF.